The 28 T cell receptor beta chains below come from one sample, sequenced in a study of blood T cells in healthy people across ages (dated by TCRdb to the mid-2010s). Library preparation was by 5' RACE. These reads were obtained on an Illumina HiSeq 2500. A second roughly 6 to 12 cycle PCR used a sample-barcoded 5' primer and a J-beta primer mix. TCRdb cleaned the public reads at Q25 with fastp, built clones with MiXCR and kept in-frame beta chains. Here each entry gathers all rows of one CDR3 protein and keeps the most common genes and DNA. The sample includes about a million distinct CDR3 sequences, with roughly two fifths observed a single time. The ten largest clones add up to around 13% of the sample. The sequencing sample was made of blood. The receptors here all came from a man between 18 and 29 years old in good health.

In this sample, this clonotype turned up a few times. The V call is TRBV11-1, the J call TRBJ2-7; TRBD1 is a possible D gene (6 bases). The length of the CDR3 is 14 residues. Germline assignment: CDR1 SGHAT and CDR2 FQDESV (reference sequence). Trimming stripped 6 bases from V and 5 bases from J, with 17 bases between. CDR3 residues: CASSLGQRRDEQYF. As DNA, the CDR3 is TGTGCCAGCAGTCTAGGACAGAGGCGAGACGAGCAGTACTTC.

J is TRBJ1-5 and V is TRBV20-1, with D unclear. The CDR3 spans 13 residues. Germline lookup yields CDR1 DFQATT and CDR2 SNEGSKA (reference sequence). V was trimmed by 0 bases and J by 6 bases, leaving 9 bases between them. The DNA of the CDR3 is TGCAGTGCTAGAGATCTTATTGCTCAGCCCCAGCATTTT. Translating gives CSARDLIAQPQHF.

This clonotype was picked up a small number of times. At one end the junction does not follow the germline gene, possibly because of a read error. In nucleotides, the CDR3 is TGCGCCAGCAGCCCGGACAGGGGGAACGCTGAAGCTTTCTTT. Protein sequence: CASSPDRGNAEAFF. The genes are TRBV4-1 and TRBJ1-1; 10 bases align to TRBD1. CDR1 is MGHRA, CDR2 YSYEKL, per germline. The CDR3 covers 14 residues.

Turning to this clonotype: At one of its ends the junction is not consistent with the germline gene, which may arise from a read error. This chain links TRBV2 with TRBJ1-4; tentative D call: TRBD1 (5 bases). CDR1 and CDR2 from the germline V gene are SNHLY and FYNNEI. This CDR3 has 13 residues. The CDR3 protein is CVSTTTANEKLFF. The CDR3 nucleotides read TGTGTCAGCACCACGACAGCGAATGAAAAACTGTTTTTT.

The CDR3 nucleotides are TGTGCCAGCAGCGCACAAATACAGGGAGTTCAGTGTACGCAGTATTTT. The encoded protein is CASSAQIQGVQCTQYF. The V call is TRBV21-1, the J call TRBJ2-3; TRBD1 was called by the table and not checked on the DNA. TRBV21-1 is tagged as a pseudogene. The CDR3 spans 16 residues.

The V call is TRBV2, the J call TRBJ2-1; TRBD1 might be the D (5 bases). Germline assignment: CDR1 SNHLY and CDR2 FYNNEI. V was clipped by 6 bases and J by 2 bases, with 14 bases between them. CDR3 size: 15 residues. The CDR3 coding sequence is TGTGCCAGCAGGGCCGGGCGACAGACCTACAATGAGCAGTTCTTC. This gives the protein CASRAGRQTYNEQFF.

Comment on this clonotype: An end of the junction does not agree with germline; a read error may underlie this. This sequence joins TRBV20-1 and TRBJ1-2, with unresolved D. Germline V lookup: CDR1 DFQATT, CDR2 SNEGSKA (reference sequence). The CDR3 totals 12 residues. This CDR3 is CSVRERNYGYTF. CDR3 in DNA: TGCAGTGTTAGAGAGCGAAACTATGGCTACACCTTC.

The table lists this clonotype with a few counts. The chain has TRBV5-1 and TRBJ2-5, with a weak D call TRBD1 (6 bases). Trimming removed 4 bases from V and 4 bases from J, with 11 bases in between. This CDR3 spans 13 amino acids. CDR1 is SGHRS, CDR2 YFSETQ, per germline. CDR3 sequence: CASSATGTETQYF. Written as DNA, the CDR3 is TGCGCCAGCAGCGCCACAGGGACAGAGACCCAGTACTTC.

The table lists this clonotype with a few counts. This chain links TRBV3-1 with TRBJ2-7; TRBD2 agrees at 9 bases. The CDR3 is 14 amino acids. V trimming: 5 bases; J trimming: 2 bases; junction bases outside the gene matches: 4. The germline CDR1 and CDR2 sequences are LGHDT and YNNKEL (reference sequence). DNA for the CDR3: TGTGCCAGCAGCTATAGCGGGGGACCCTACGAGCAGTACTTC. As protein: CASSYSGGPYEQYF.

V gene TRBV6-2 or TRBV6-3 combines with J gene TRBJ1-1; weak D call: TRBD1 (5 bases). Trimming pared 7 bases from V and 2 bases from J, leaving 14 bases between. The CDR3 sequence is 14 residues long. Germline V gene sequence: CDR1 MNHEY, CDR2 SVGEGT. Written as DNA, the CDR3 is TGTGCCAGCAACAAGGCGGGACTTAACACTGAAGCTTTCTTT. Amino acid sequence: CASNKAGLNTEAFF.

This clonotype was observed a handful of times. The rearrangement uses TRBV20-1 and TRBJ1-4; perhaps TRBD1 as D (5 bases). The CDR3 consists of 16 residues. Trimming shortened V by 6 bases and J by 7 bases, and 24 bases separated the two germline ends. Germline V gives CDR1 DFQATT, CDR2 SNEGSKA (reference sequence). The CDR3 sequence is CSARGVGPPVGEKLFF. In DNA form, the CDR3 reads TGCAGTGCCCGGGGGGTTGGCCCCCCAGTCGGTGAAAAACTGTTTTTT.

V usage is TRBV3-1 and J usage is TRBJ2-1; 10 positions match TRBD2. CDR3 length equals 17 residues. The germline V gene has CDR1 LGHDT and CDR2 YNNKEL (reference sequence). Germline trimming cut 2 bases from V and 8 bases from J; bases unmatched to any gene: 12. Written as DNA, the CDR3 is TGTGCCAGCAGCCAAATTCTAGCGGGGGTTCCAGGGGATGAGCAGTTCTTC. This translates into CASSQILAGVPGDEQFF.

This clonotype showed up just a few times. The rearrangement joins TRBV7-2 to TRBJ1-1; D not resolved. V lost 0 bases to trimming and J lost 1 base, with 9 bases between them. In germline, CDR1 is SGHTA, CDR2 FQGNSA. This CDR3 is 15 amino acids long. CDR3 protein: CASSLAREGNTEAFF. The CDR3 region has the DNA TGTGCCAGCAGCTTAGCCCGAGAAGGGAACACTGAAGCTTTCTTT.

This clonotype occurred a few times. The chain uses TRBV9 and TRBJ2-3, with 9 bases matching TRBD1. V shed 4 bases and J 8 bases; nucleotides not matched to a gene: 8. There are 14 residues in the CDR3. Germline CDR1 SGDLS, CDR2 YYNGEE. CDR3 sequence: CASSQDRGWGTQYF. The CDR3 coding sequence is TGTGCCAGCAGCCAGGACAGGGGATGGGGTACGCAGTATTTT.

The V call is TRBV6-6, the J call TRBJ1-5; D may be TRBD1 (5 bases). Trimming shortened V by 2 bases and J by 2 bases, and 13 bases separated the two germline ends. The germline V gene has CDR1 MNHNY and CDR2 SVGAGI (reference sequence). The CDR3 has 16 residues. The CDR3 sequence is CASSYRDSVRNQPQHF. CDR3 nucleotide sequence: TGTGCCAGCAGTTACCGCGACAGTGTACGCAATCAGCCCCAGCATTTT.

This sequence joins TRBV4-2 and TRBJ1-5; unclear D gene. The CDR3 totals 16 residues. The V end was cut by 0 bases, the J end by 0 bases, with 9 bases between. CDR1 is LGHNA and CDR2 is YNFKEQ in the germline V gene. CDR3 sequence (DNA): TGTGCCAGCAGCCAAGATAACAGTAATAGCAATCAGCCCCAGCATTTT. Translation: CASSQDNSNSNQPQHF.

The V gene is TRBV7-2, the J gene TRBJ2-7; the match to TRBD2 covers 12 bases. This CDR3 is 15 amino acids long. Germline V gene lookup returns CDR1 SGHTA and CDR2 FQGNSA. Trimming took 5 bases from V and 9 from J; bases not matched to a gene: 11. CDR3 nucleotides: TGTGCCAGCAGCGACCAAACTAGCGGGGGGAAAGGGCAGTACTTC. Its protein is CASSDQTSGGKGQYF.

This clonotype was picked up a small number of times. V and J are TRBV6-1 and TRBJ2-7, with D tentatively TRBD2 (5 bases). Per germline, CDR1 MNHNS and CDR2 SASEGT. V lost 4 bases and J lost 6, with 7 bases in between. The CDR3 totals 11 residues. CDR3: CASSGGFEQYF. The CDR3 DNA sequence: TGTGCCAGCAGTGGAGGGTTCGAGCAGTACTTC.

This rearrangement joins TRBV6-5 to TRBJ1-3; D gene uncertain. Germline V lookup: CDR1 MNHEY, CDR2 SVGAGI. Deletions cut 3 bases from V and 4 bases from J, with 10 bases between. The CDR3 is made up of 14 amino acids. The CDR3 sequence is CASSYGVRGNTIYF. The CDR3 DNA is TGTGCCAGCAGTTATGGGGTGCGGGGAAACACCATATATTTT.

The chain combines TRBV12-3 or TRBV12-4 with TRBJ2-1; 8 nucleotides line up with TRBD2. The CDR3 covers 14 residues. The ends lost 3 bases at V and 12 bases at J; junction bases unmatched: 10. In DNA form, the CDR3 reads TGTGCCAGCAGTTTTGGGGTAGCGGGGAATAGGCAGTTCTTC. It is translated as CASSFGVAGNRQFF.

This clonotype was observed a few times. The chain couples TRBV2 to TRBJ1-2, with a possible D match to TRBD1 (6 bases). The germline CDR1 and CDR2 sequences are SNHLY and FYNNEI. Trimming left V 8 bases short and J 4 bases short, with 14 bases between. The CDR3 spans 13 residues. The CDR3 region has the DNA TGTGCCAGCGCAAACAGGGAGACCTATGGCTACACCTTC. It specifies CASANRETYGYTF.

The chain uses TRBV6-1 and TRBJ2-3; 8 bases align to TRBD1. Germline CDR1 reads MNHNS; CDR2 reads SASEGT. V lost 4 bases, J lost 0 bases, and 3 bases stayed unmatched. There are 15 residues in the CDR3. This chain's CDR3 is CASSGTGSSTDTQYF. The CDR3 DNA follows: TGTGCCAGCAGTGGGACAGGGTCTAGCACAGATACGCAGTATTTT.

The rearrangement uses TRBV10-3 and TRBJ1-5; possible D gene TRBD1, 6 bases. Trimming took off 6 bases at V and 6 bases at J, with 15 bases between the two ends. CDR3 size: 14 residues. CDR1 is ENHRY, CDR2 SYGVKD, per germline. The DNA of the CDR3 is TGTGCCATCAGCGAGGGGGGCTCGGGTCAGCCCCAGCATTTT. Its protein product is CAISEGGSGQPQHF.

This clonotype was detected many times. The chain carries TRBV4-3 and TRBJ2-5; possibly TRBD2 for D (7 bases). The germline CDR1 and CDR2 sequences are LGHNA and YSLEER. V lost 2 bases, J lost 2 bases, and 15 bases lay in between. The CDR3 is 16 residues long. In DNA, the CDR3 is TGCGCCAGCAGCCAATCAAGGGGGGGGACGCAAGAGACCCAGTACTTC. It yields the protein CASSQSRGGTQETQYF.

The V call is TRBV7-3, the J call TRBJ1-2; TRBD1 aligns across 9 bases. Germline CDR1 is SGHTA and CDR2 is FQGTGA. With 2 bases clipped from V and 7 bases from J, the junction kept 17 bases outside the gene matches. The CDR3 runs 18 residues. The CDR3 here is CASSLFGGTGTGKGGYTF. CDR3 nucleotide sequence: TGTGCCAGCAGCTTATTCGGGGGGACCGGGACAGGGAAAGGTGGCTACACCTTC.

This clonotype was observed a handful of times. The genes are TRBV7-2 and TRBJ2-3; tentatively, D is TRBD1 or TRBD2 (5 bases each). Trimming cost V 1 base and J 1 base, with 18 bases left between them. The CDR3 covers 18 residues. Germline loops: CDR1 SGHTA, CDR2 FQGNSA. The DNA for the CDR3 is TGTGCCAGCAGCTTAGTTGGCATGGTGGGGCGGGGCACAGATACGCAGTATTTT. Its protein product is CASSLVGMVGRGTDTQYF.

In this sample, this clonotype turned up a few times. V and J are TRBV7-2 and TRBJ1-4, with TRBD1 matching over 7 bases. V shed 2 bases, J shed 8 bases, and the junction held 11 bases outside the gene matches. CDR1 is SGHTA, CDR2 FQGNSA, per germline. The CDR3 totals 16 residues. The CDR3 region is CASSLSRQGRREKLFF. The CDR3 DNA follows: TGTGCCAGCAGCTTATCTAGACAGGGAAGGCGCGAAAAACTGTTTTTT.

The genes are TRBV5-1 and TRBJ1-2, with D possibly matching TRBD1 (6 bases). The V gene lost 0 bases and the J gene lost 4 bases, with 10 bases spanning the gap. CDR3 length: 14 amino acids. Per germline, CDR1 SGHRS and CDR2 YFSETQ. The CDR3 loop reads CASSLDTGTYGYTF. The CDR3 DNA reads TGCGCCAGCAGCTTGGATACAGGGACCTATGGCTACACCTTC. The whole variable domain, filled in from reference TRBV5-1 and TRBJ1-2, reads KAGVTQTPRYLIKTRGQQVTLSCSPISGHRSVSWYQQTPGQGLQFLFEYFSETQRNKGNFPGRFSGRQFSNSRSEMNVSTLELGDSALYLCASSLDTGTYGYTFGSGTRLTVV.